This TCR beta chain was retrieved from a study of OX40 agonist ivuxolimab in advanced cancers. About the investigation overall: Ivuxolimab was an agonistic, fully human IgG2 monoclonal antibody directed against OX40 (CD134), a costimulatory receptor. The purpose of peripheral TCRbeta sequencing was to test whether ivuxolimab changed TCR sequence diversity and led to clonal T-cell expansion. Partial responses occurred in three dose-escalation patients: two with cutaneous melanoma and one with hepatocellular carcinoma. Prior anti-PD-1, anti-PD-L1 or anti-CTLA-4 therapy was permitted, and checkpoint inhibitors had been received by more than 35% of dose-escalation patients. The paper describes the monotherapy dose-escalation part (N ≈ 51 patients) of the phase I trial of ivuxolimab. Intravenous ivuxolimab was administered to patients every 2 weeks at six dose levels: 0.01, 0.1, 0.3, 1.5, 3 and 10 mg/kg. Of the roughly 52 patients in dose escalation, some 20 had hepatocellular carcinoma, some 15 had melanoma, 9 had renal cell carcinoma and 9 had head and neck cancer. The dose-escalation cohort was 80% to 90% male with a mean age of about 54 years, ranging from roughly 20 to 80.

The investigation overall reported the following: In the 0.1-3.0 mg/kg groups, partial responders had among the lowest normalized peripheral clonal expansion, particularly in CD8+ T cells. Low levels of normalized T-cell clonal expansion were also shown by some nonresponding patients. On average, CD8+ T cells showed more expanded clones than CD4+ T cells after ivuxolimab. At doses from 0.1 to 3.0 mg/kg, clonal expansion was seen in both CD4+ and CD8+ blood T cells between baseline and week 6. The antigen specificity of the peripheral T cells that underwent clonal expansion was not determined.

Regarding this clone: What this receptor recognizes is not known. No base quality values were provided; no much bigger clone lies one nucleotide off.

The trial excluded patients who had a history of autoimmune disease or who were on systemic immunosuppression. Peripheral blood for TCR sequencing was drawn from every dose cohort at baseline, at cycle 4 day 1 and at cycle 7 day 1. The samples were drawn from a first-in-human, open-label, multicenter phase I dose-escalation trial of ivuxolimab. Adults with locally advanced or metastatic melanoma, renal cell, hepatocellular, or head and neck squamous cell carcinoma were enrolled in the trial. Before TCR sequencing, CD4+ T cells and CD8+ T cells from peripheral blood were sorted into separate populations. Genomic DNA was extracted from sorted cells for sequencing of the TCRbeta CDR3 region. The immunoSEQ Assay was used for sequencing of TCRbeta CDR3 regions. Imported from immuneACCESS, the table was reduced by TCRdb to in-frame sequences with V and J called. These copies leave out some clones; in studies compared against another copy, an unresolved V gene accounts for under half, and the cause of the remainder is not known. The sample table shows over 60,000 clones, and about nine tenths are seen once. Just over 2% of the sample belongs to the ten largest clones.

V is cut by 1 base and J by 3 bases, and the space between the germline ends is 9 bases. From cysteine to phenylalanine, the CDR3 is 14 amino acids long. CDR3 DNA is the only sequence kept; it has 42 bases, read in frame from the first base. From a lookup of the germline V gene, CDR1 and CDR2 are KGHSH and LQKENI. The receptor chain draws on TRBV18 and TRBJ2-5, and possibly TRBD2, on 5 matching bases. The specimen comprised CD4+ or CD8+ T cells sorted from blood, sampled in a trial of the OX40 agonist ivuxolimab. This receptor was taken from an adult with an advanced solid tumor such as melanoma, head and neck, liver or kidney cancer. The DNA reads as follows: TGTGCCAGCTCACCACGAGCGGCGAAAGAGACCCAGTACTTC. The resulting protein is CASSPRAAKETQYF.